This TCR beta chain appears in the sequencing data of a study of T cell changes during pregnancy in multiple sclerosis. The CDR3 is 14 residues long. In germline, CDR1 is MDHEN, CDR2 SYDVKM. V was clipped by 8 bases and J by 3 bases; unmatched bases: 9. Assay used: immunoSEQ multiplex PCR; TCRdb lists only in-frame clones, some missing. The table lists tens of thousands of clones, over 80% of them singletons. The chain recombines TRBV28 with TRBJ2-7; TRBD1 matches 8 bases. Sequenced here: CD4+ T cells from peripheral blood mononuclear cells, sampled in the second trimester of pregnancy. This TCR was sampled from a female donor in good health, enrolled as a control in a pregnancy study. The CDR3 loop is CASQGASRFYEQYF. For the CDR3, the DNA is TGTGCCAGCCAGGGGGCCAGCCGATTCTACGAGCAGTACTTC.